The source of this TCR beta chain is a study of blood T cells in healthy people across ages. General observations from the study: Observed TCR beta diversity per million T cells went down as age went up. This fall followed a roughly linear course with age. From one million sequenced T cells, diversity estimates were lower bounds.

As to this clonotype: Its matching antigen is unknown.

With each sample, at least 5 micrograms of total RNA were extracted. The use of a sample-barcoded 5' primer and a J-beta primer mix characterized a second PCR of about 7 to 12 cycles. A template-switch adaptor that had 12 random nucleotides put a tag on each cDNA molecule. Using its own MiXCR run on the 5' RACE reads, TCRdb lists one record per CDR3 protein. The sample shows 650,000 to 800,000 distinct CDR3 sequences, about 50% of them seen only once. V trimming: 5 bases; J trimming: 10 bases; junction bases outside the gene matches: 14. The germline gives CDR1 MNHNS, CDR2 SASEGT. The CDR3 covers 15 residues.

Sequenced input: blood. The source is an elderly woman in good health. J is TRBJ2-1 and V is TRBV6-1; TRBD2 agrees at 7 bases. CDR3 sequence: CASSFYRDPGREQFF. CDR3 coding DNA: TGTGCCAGCAGTTTTTACCGGGACCCCGGGAGGGAGCAGTTCTTC.